These 7 T cell receptor beta chains were all obtained from the same sample, sequenced in a study of chemoradiotherapy in HPV16-positive cancers. Data came from immunoSEQ multiplex PCR; TCRdb stores just in-frame clones and leaves some out. This sample has around 20,000 clones, with around 78% found just once. This specimen was taken from a patient who underwent chemoradiotherapy. All receptors derive from a human donor with HPV-associated anogenital cancer.

V usage is TRBV18 and J usage is TRBJ1-5, with D tentatively TRBD1 (6 bases). The germline V and J ends were trimmed by 3 bases and 6 bases, with 15 bases remaining between them. The V gene's germline CDR1 is KGHSH and CDR2 LQKENI. The CDR3 has 15 residues. Here the CDR3 DNA reads TGTGCCAGCTCACCCCAGGGGTTTGGCAGTCAGCCCCAGCATTTT. It is translated as CASSPQGFGSQPQHF.

This chain links TRBV5-6 with TRBJ2-3, with D uncertain. The CDR3 runs to 13 residues. Trimming took 3 bases from V and 6 from J, leaving 11 bases between them. Germline V CDR1 and CDR2: SGHDT, YYEEEE. CDR3: CASSYTLVDTQYF. The CDR3 DNA is TGTGCCAGCAGCTACACCTTGGTCGATACGCAGTATTTT.

The genes are TRBV6-6 and TRBJ2-7, with D perhaps matching TRBD2 (6 bases). V was clipped by 4 bases and J by 6 bases, with 7 bases between them. There are 11 residues in the CDR3. The germline V gene has CDR1 MNHNY and CDR2 SVGAGI (reference sequence). The CDR3 DNA is TGTGCCAGCAGTTCCGGGGGCGAGCAGTACTTC. It is translated as CASSSGGEQYF.

The chain employs TRBV28 and TRBJ1-1, with D perhaps matching TRBD1 (5 bases). The germline V gene has CDR1 MDHEN and CDR2 SYDVKM. V lost 3 bases and J 0 bases, leaving 17 bases between the germline ends. The CDR3 is 17 amino acids. Here the CDR3 DNA reads TGTGCCAGCAGTTTTCTCTCAAACAGGTACCTGAACACTGAAGCTTTCTTT. Encoded protein: CASSFLSNRYLNTEAFF. Full variable domain (missing parts from reference TRBV28 and TRBJ1-1): DVKVTQSSRYLVKRTGEKVFLECVQDMDHENMFWYRQDPGLGLRLIYFSYDVKMKEKGDIPEGYSVSREKKERFSLILESASTNQTSMYLCASSFLSNRYLNTEAFFGQGTRLTVV.

The V and J genes are TRBV5-1 and TRBJ2-3; possibly TRBD1 for D (6 bases). V lost 4 bases and J 4 bases, leaving 13 bases between the germline ends. Germline V CDR1 and CDR2: SGHRS, YFSETQ. This CDR3 spans 14 amino acids. The DNA of the CDR3 is TGCGCCAGCAGCGAACTTAACAGGGCAGATACGCAGTATTTT. Translating gives CASSELNRADTQYF.

The V and J genes are TRBV11-3 and TRBJ1-6; D not resolved. CDR1 and CDR2 (germline): SGHNT, YENEEA. This CDR3 comprises 14 residues. V lost 2 bases, J lost 10 bases, and 12 bases lay in between. The CDR3 DNA follows: TGTGCCAGCAGCTTAAGGTCCACGGGGTCACCCCTCCACTTT. This encodes CASSLRSTGSPLHF.

CDR3 protein: CASSKGQAVYEQYF. The DNA for the CDR3 is TGTGCCAGCAGTAAGGGACAGGCCGTCTACGAGCAGTACTTC. V usage is TRBV6-5 and J usage is TRBJ2-7; 8 bases are a match to TRBD1. The CDR3 sequence is 14 residues long. V lost 5 bases to trimming and J lost 3 bases; unmatched junction nucleotides: 6. Germline CDR1 reads MNHEY; CDR2 reads SVGAGI.